These 11 T cell receptor beta chains were all obtained from the same sample, sequenced in a study of cytomegalovirus exposure and HLA in healthy donors (dated 2017 in TCRdb). Receptor libraries were prepared by the immunoSEQ multiplex PCR assay. The multiplex PCR relied on a mix of 60 forward primers for TCR Vbeta segments and 13 reverse primers for TCR Jbeta segments. As stored in TCRdb, this immuneACCESS dataset retains in-frame rearrangements with V and J assigned. A fraction of the clones does not appear; measured against another copy, unresolved V genes explain less than half of the discrepancy, and the remainder lacks a known reason. The sample includes about 200,000 clones, with about 82% observed a single time. About 3.1% of the sample is held by the ten biggest clonotypes. Source material: PBMCs. The receptors come from a man aged 25-40 years in good health and CMV-seronegative.

The rearrangement joins TRBV12-5 to TRBJ2-1, with TRBD1 matching 8 bases. CDR3 length: 16 residues. Per the germline V gene, CDR1 is LGHNT and CDR2 is FRNRAP. V shed 6 bases, J shed 0 bases, and the junction held 7 bases outside the gene matches. The CDR3 loop is CASGSAGTGSYNEQFF. CDR3 DNA: TGTGCTAGTGGCTCTGCCGGGACAGGCTCCTACAATGAGCAGTTCTTC.

The V gene is TRBV6-1, the J gene TRBJ2-1, with a weak D call TRBD1 (6 bases). The V gene lost 1 base and the J gene lost 0 bases, with 10 bases spanning the gap. This CDR3 is built from 16 residues. CDR1 is MNHNS and CDR2 is SASEGT in the germline V gene. In DNA, the CDR3 is TGTGCCAGCAGTGAAGTGACAGGTAGCTCCTACAATGAGCAGTTCTTC. It translates to CASSEVTGSSYNEQFF.

V is TRBV7-9 and J is TRBJ2-3; tentative D call: TRBD1 (6 bases). CDR1 and CDR2 (germline): SEHNR, FQNEAQ (reference sequence). This CDR3 comprises 15 residues. Trimming stripped 1 base from V and 1 base from J, with 9 bases between. The CDR3 here is CASSLVAGGTDTQYF. CDR3 coding DNA: TGTGCCAGCAGCTTAGTAGCAGGGGGCACAGATACGCAGTATTTT.

The chain uses TRBV6-5 and TRBJ1-4; D is perhaps TRBD1 (6 bases). This CDR3 contains 14 residues. V was trimmed by 2 bases and J by 2 bases, leaving 6 bases between them. CDR1 and CDR2 (germline): MNHEY, SVGAGI. The CDR3 sequence is CASSYTGTNEKLFF. The CDR3 region has the DNA TGTGCCAGCAGTTACACAGGGACTAATGAAAAACTGTTTTTT.

The chain recombines TRBV5-1 with TRBJ2-7; 8 bases agree with TRBD2. CDR1 is SGHRS, CDR2 YFSETQ, per germline. The CDR3 length is 16 residues. V lost 4 bases, J lost 6 bases, and 15 bases stayed unmatched. This chain's CDR3 is CASSKQGLASPGEQYF. The CDR3 DNA sequence: TGCGCCAGCAGCAAACAAGGACTAGCTTCCCCGGGCGAGCAGTACTTC.

The chain links TRBV27 to TRBJ1-2; weak D call: TRBD1 (6 bases). The CDR3 is 16 amino acids. CDR1 is MNHEY and CDR2 is SMNVEV in the germline V gene (reference sequence). V lost 4 bases and J 5 bases, leaving 20 bases between the germline ends. CDR3 loop: CASSSLTGQFRYGYTF. The CDR3 nucleotides read TGTGCCAGCAGTTCTCTAACTGGACAGTTCCGTTATGGCTACACCTTC.

V is TRBV11-1 and J is TRBJ1-2, with TRBD1 as a possible D gene (6 bases). This CDR3 is 15 amino acids long. The V and J ends lost 0 bases and 6 bases respectively, with 14 bases between them. The germline V gene encodes CDR1 SGHAT and CDR2 FQDESV (reference sequence). The CDR3 DNA reads TGTGCCAGCAGCTTAGCGCCGGACAGCCGCAATGGCTACACCTTC. As protein: CASSLAPDSRNGYTF. The full variable domain, with the rest looked up from reference TRBV11-1 and TRBJ1-2, is EAEVAQSPRYKITEKSQAVAFWCDPISGHATLYWYRQILGQGPELLVQFQDESVVDDSQLPKDRFSAERLKGVDSTLKIQPAELGDSAMYLCASSLAPDSRNGYTFGSGTRLTVV.

Remarks on this clone: This same CDR3 is encoded by further DNA sequences in the sample. The rearrangement joins TRBV19 to TRBJ1-1; tentatively, D is TRBD1 (5 bases). Germline loops: CDR1 LNHDA, CDR2 SQIVND (reference sequence). The V and J ends lost 2 bases and 1 base respectively, with 5 bases between them. The CDR3 has 13 amino acids. The CDR3 reads CASSIRGNTEAFF. DNA of the CDR3: TGTGCCAGTAGTATAAGGGGGAACACTGAAGCTTTCTTT.

The chain uses TRBV11-2 and TRBJ2-3, with TRBD2 matching over 8 bases. This CDR3 has 16 residues. J gave up 8 bases and V 3 bases, and 13 bases lay outside the gene matches. In germline, CDR1 is SGHAT, CDR2 FQNNGV. CDR3 sequence: CASSFSRGGSGATQYF. The CDR3, as DNA: TGTGCCAGCAGCTTTAGCAGAGGGGGTAGCGGGGCTACGCAGTATTTT.

The chain combines TRBV11-2 with TRBJ1-4; D ambiguous. The ends were cut back, 3 bases at V and 5 bases at J, with 10 bases in the middle. The CDR3 is made up of 14 amino acids. Germline CDR1 and CDR2: SGHAT and FQNNGV. CDR3: CASSFTGGNEKLFF. The DNA for the CDR3 is TGTGCCAGCAGCTTTACGGGAGGCAATGAAAAACTGTTTTTT.

The chain uses TRBV7-2 and TRBJ1-1, with unresolved D. The CDR3 spans 15 residues. Trimming removed 1 base at V and 3 bases at J, with 12 bases between. The V gene's germline CDR1 is SGHTA and CDR2 FQGNSA. CDR3 bases: TGTGCCAGCAGCTTAGATCCGGACGGGGACACTGAAGCTTTCTTT. It codes for CASSLDPDGDTEAFF.